The 8 T cell receptor beta chains listed next were all sequenced from one sample in a study of T cell responses to AZD1222 COVID-19 vaccine. Assay used: immunoSEQ multiplex PCR; TCRdb lists only in-frame clones, some missing. The sample has some 130,000 clones; 80% to 90% are singletons. Sequencing used peripheral blood, obtained on day 0 of AZD1222 vaccination. These receptor sequences come from an adult in good health.

V is TRBV6-5 and J is TRBJ1-2, with D possibly TRBD1 on 5 matching bases. The germline V and J ends were trimmed by 6 bases and 0 bases, with 8 bases remaining between them. Germline-derived CDR1 and CDR2 are MNHEY and SVGAGI. The CDR3 loop spans 13 amino acids. Here the CDR3 DNA reads TGTGCCAGCAGAGAGGGGCCTAACTATGGCTACACCTTC. It specifies CASREGPNYGYTF.

The V call is TRBV18, the J call TRBJ2-5; D unclear. Germline lookup yields CDR1 KGHSH and CDR2 LQKENI. This CDR3 comprises 12 residues. V was cut by 2 bases and J by 4 bases, with 5 bases left in between. The CDR3 sequence is CASSPVGETQYF. The CDR3 DNA sequence: TGTGCCAGCTCACCAGTTGGAGAGACCCAGTACTTC.

V and J are TRBV18 and TRBJ2-5; D could derive from TRBD1 or TRBD2 (5 bases each). With 2 bases removed from V and 4 bases from J, the gap between germline ends came to 17 bases. CDR1 KGHSH and CDR2 LQKENI come from the germline V gene. The CDR3 spans 16 residues. This CDR3 is CASSPGSGRGAETQYF. The CDR3, as DNA: TGTGCCAGCTCACCAGGTTCCGGCAGAGGGGCAGAGACCCAGTACTTC.

The chain couples TRBV5-5 to TRBJ1-6; TRBD1 might be the D (5 bases). From germline, CDR1 is SGHKS and CDR2 YYEKEE (reference sequence). The CDR3 spans 16 residues. Trimming removed 0 bases from V and 6 bases from J, with 13 bases in between. The CDR3 protein is CASSLVSSRGNSPLHF. The CDR3 DNA reads TGTGCCAGCAGCTTGGTTTCGTCAAGGGGTAATTCACCCCTCCACTTT.

This clone was seen once. The chain carries TRBV9 and TRBJ2-5, with D tentatively TRBD2 (6 bases). Germline V gene data show CDR1 as SGDLS and CDR2 as YYNGEE. V was cut by 2 bases and J by 4 bases, with 15 bases left in between. CDR3 length equals 15 residues. DNA for the CDR3: TGTGCCAGCAGCGTTTGGGGGGAGCGGCGAGAGACCCAGTACTTC. Encoded protein: CASSVWGERRETQYF.

The chain carries TRBV5-4 and TRBJ2-3; either TRBD1 or TRBD2 may fit D (6 bases each). The CDR3 has 15 residues. The V end lost 7 bases, the J end lost 4 bases, and 19 bases lay between the germline ends. CDR1 SGHNT and CDR2 YYREEE come from the germline V gene (reference sequence). The CDR3 is CASFIGGTKADTQYF. CDR3 nucleotides: TGTGCCAGCTTTATCGGGGGCACGAAAGCAGATACGCAGTATTTT.

This clone was seen repeatedly, ten times or more. This chain links TRBV5-4 with TRBJ1-1; unclear D gene. The germline V and J ends were trimmed by 0 bases and 0 bases, with 6 bases remaining between them. From germline, CDR1 is SGHNT and CDR2 YYREEE (reference sequence). The CDR3 totals 14 residues. The CDR3 is CASSLGGLNTEAFF. CDR3 bases: TGTGCCAGCAGCTTGGGGGGATTGAACACTGAAGCTTTCTTT.

This sequence joins TRBV30 and TRBJ2-3; D uncertain. Looked up from germline, CDR1 is GTSNPN and CDR2 is SVGIG (reference sequence). Trimming shortened V by 2 bases and J by 1 base, and 4 bases separated the two germline ends. The length of the CDR3 is 12 residues. The CDR3 loop is CAWSPGTDTQYF. As DNA, the CDR3 is TGTGCCTGGAGTCCCGGCACAGATACGCAGTATTTT.